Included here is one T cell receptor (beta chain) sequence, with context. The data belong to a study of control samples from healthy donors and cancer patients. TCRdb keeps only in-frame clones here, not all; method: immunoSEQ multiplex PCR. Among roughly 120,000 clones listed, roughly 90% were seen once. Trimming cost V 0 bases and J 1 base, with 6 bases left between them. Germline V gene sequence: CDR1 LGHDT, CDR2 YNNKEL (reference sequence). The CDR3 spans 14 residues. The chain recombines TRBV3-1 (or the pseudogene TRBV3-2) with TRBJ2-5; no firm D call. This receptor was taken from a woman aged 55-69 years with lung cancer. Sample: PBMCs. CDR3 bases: TGTGCCAGCAGCCAAGACACCGCCCAAGAGACCCAGTACTTC. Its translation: CASSQDTAQETQYF.